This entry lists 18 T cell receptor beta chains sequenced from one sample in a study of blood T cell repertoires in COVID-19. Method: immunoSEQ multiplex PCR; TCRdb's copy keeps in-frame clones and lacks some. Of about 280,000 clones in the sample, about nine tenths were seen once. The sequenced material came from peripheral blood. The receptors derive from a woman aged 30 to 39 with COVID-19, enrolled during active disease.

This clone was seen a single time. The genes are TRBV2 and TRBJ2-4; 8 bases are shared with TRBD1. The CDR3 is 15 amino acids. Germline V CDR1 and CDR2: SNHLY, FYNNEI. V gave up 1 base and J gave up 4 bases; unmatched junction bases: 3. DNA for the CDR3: TGTGCCAGCAGTGAAGAGGGACAGGTAAAAAACATTCAGTACTTC. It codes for CASSEEGQVKNIQYF.

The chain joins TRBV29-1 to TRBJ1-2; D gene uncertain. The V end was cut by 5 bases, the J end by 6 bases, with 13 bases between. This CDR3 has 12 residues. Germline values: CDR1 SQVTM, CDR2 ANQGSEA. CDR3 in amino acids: CSVFPPTDGYTF. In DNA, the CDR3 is TGCAGCGTTTTTCCTCCAACTGATGGCTACACCTTC.

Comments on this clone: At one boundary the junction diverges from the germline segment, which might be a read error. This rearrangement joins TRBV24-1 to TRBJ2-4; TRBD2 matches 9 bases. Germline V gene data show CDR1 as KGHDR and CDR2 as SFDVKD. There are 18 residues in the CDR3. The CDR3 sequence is CATNDPRGGRGLKNIQYF. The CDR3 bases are TGTGCCACCAATGATCCGCGGGGCGGGAGGGGGCTGAAAAACATTCAGTACTTC.

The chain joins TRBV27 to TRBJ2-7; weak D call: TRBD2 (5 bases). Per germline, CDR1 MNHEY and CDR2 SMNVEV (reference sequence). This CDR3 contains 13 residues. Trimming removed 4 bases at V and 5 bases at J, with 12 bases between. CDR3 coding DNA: TGTGCCAGCAGTTCTTTTCCGGGGAACGAGCAGTACTTC. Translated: CASSSFPGNEQYF.

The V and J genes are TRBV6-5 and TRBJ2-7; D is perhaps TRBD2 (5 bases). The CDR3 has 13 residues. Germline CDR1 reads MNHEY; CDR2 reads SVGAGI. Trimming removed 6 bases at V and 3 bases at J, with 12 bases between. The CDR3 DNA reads TGTGCCAGCAGAGAGGGAAGTAGCTACGAGCAGTACTTC. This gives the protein CASREGSSYEQYF.

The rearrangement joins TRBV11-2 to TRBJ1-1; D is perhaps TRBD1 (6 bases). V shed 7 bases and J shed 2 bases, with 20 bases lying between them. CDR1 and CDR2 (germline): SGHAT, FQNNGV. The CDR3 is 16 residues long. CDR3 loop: CASTLIWTDFNTEAFF. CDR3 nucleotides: TGTGCCAGCACCCTTATATGGACAGACTTTAACACTGAAGCTTTCTTT.

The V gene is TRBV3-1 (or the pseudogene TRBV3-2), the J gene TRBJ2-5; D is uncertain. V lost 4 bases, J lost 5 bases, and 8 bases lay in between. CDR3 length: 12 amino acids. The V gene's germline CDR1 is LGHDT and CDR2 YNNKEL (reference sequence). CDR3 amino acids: CASSPPRETQYF. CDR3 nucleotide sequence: TGTGCCAGCAGCCCCCCCCGGGAGACCCAGTACTTC.

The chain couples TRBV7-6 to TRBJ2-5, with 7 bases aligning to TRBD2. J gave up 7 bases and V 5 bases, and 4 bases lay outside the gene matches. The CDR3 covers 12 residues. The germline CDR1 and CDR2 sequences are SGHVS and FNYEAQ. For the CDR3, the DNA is TGTGCCAGCAGCCCCCAGCGGGGGACCCAGTACTTC. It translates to CASSPQRGTQYF.

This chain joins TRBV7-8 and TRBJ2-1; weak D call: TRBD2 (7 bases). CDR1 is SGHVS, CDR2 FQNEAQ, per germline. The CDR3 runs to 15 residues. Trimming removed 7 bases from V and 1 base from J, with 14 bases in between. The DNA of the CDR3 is TGTGCCAGCAAATTGGAGGGGGGGTCCTACAATGAGCAGTTCTTC. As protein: CASKLEGGSYNEQFF. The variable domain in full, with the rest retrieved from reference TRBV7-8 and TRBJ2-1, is GAGVSQSPRYKVAKRGQDVALRCDPISGHVSLFWYQQALGQGPEFLTYFQNEAQLDKSGLPSDRFFAERPEGSVSTLKIQRTQQEDSAVYLCASKLEGGSYNEQFFGPGTRLTVL.

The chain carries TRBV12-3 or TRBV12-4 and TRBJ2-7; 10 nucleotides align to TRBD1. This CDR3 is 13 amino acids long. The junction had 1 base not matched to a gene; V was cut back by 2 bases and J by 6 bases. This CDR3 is CASSLWDRGEQYF. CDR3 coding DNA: TGTGCCAGCAGTTTATGGGACAGGGGCGAGCAGTACTTC.

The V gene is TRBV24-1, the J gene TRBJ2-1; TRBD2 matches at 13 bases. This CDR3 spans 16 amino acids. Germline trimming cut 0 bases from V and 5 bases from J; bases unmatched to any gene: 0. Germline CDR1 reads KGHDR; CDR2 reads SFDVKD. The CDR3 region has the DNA TGTGCCACCAGTGATTTGGGGACTAGCGGGAACAATGAGCAGTTCTTC. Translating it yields CATSDLGTSGNNEQFF.

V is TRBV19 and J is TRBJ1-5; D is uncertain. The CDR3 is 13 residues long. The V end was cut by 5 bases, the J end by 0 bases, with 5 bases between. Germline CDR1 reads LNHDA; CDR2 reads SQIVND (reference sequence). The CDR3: CASSQFSNQPQHF. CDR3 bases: TGTGCCAGTAGTCAGTTTAGCAATCAGCCCCAGCATTTT.

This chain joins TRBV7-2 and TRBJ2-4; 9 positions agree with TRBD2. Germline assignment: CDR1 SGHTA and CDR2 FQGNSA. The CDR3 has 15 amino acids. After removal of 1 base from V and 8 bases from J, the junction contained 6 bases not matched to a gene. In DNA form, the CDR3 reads TGTGCCAGCAGCTTAGGTTCTAGCGGGACTGACATTCAGTACTTC. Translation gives CASSLGSSGTDIQYF.

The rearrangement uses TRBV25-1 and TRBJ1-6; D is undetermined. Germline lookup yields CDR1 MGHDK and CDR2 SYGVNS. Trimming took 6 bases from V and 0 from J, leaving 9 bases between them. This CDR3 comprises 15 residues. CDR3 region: CASRSTSSYNSPLHF. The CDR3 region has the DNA TGTGCCAGCAGAAGTACGAGCTCCTATAATTCACCCCTCCACTTT.

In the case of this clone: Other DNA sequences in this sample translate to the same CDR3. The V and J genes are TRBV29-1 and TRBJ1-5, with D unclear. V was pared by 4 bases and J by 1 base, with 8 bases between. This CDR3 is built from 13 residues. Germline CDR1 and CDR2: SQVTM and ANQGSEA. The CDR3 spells CSVGSGSNQPQHF. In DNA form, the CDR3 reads TGCAGCGTTGGGAGTGGGAGCAATCAGCCCCAGCATTTT.

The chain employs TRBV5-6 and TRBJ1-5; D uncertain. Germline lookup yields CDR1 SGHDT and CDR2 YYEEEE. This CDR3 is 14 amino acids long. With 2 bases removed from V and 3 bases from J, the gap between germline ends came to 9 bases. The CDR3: CASSFGVDNQPQHF. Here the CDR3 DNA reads TGTGCCAGCAGCTTCGGGGTCGACAATCAGCCCCAGCATTTT.

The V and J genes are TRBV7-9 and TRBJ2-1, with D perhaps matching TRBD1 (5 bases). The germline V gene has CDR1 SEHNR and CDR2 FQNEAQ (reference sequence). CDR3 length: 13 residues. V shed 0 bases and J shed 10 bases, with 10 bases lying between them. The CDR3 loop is CASSLAGPGEQFF. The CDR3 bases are TGTGCCAGCAGCTTAGCGGGGCCGGGCGAGCAGTTCTTC.

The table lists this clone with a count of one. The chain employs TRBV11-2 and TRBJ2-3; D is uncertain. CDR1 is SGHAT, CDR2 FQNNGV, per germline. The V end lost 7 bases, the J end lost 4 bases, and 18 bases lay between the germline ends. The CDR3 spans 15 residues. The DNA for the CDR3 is TGTGCCAGCACCGGTTCGTACCCGTTGCCAGATACGCAGTATTTT. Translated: CASTGSYPLPDTQYF.